The rows below give T cell receptor beta chains drawn from one sample of a study of blood T cell repertoires in COVID-19. Clones were sequenced by immunoSEQ multiplex PCR, and TCRdb holds only the in-frame ones, with some missing. Among 110,000 or so clones listed, 75% to 85% were seen once. Material for sequencing was peripheral blood. The receptors derive from a human donor in a cohort sampled during active COVID-19. The CDR3 runs from the conserved cysteine through the conserved F or W. The D gene is left open where the match is weak. Clone size is not always given. Where it is, it says once, few, many or a class for expanded clones.

V,size,J,D,CDR3,DNA
TRBV4-3,once,TRBJ2-3,TRBD2,CASSQDRKAGATDTQYF,TGCGCCAGCAGCCAAGATAGGAAAGCGGGAGCAACAGATACGCAGTATTTT
TRBV7-3,.,TRBJ2-6,TRBD2,CASSLSSRTSESSGANVLTF,TGTGCCAGCAGCTTATCATCCCGGACTAGCGAGAGCTCTGGGGCCAACGTCCTGACTTTC
TRBV19,few,TRBJ2-3,.,CASSKSSTDTQYF,TGTGCCAGTAGTAAATCAAGCACAGATACGCAGTATTTT
TRBV7-3,.,TRBJ2-1,TRBD2,CASSQTGLAGGNEQFF,TGTGCCAGCAGCCAAACGGGACTAGCGGGAGGCAATGAGCAGTTCTTC
TRBV15,.,TRBJ2-2,TRBD2,CATRRAGGGATGELFF,TGTGCCACCAGACGTGCGGGAGGGGGTGCGACCGGGGAGCTGTTTTTT
TRBV9,once,TRBJ1-4,.,CASSVEGGSSEKLFF,TGTGCCAGCAGCGTAGAAGGCGGCTCGAGTGAAAAACTGTTTTTT
TRBV20-1,.,TRBJ1-3,.,CSASEDGLYSGNTIYF,TGCAGTGCTAGTGAGGACGGACTCTACTCTGGAAACACCATATATTTT
TRBV7-2,.,TRBJ1-2,TRBD1,CASSQPTGSKNGYTF,TGTGCCAGCAGCCAACCGACAGGGTCTAAGAACGGCTACACCTTC
TRBV4-3,once,TRBJ1-5,TRBD1,CASSQDRVGQPQHF,TGCGCCAGCAGCCAGGACAGGGTCGGACAGCCCCAGCATTTT
TRBV30,.,TRBJ1-2,.,CAWLSTLGALGYTF,TGTGCCTGGCTCTCTACCCTGGGGGCGCTTGGCTACACCTTC
TRBV11-2,.,TRBJ1-3,.,CASSLTDRSGNTIYF,TGTGCCAGCAGCCTAACCGATCGCTCTGGAAACACCATATATTTT
TRBV19,.,TRBJ2-6,TRBD1,CASSLGTAPRSGANVLTF,TGTGCCAGTAGTCTTGGGACAGCCCCCCGCTCTGGGGCCAACGTCCTGACTTTC
TRBV25-1,.,TRBJ1-4,.,CASKSGPTNEKLFF,TGTGCCAGCAAATCAGGGCCAACTAATGAAAAACTGTTTTTT
TRBV6-2/TRBV6-3,.,TRBJ1-4,.,CASSPGLTNEKLFF,TGTGCCAGCAGTCCCGGACTTACTAATGAAAAACTGTTTTTT
TRBV27,.,TRBJ2-7,.,CASSPQDRYEQYF,TGTGCCAGCAGTCCACAGGATCGGTACGAGCAGTACTTC
TRBV14,.,TRBJ2-1,TRBD2,CASSPRPLVLAGDNEQFF,TGTGCCAGCAGCCCAAGGCCTTTAGTACTAGCGGGTGACAATGAGCAGTTCTTC
TRBV19,.,TRBJ1-1,TRBD1,CASSPLKGASTEAFF,TGTGCCAGTAGTCCCTTAAAGGGGGCTAGCACTGAAGCTTTCTTT
TRBV19,.,TRBJ1-1,.,CASSTTDRGGTAEAFF,TGTGCCAGTAGTACCACAGACCGGGGGGGAACGGCTGAAGCTTTCTTT
TRBV11-3,.,TRBJ2-3,.,CASSLGVFRGTDTQYF,TGTGCCAGCAGCTTAGGTGTTTTCCGGGGCACAGATACGCAGTATTTT
TRBV5-5,.,TRBJ1-1,.,CASSLLTTWTEAFF,TGTGCCAGCAGCTTACTAACGACGTGGACTGAAGCTTTCTTT
TRBV6-1,.,TRBJ1-6,.,CASSEIGESPLHF,TGTGCCAGCAGTGAAATCGGGGAATCACCCCTCCACTTT
TRBV3-1/TRBV3-2,.,TRBJ2-6,.,CASSQSFSGANVLTF,TGTGCCAGCAGCCAATCATTCTCTGGGGCCAACGTCCTGACTTTC
TRBV30,many,TRBJ2-7,.,CAWRAGPFEQYF,TGTGCCTGGAGGGCGGGACCCTTCGAGCAGTACTTC
TRBV5-1,.,TRBJ2-5,TRBD2,CASRPAGGDMAQYF,TGCGCCAGCAGACCAGCGGGGGGGGATATGGCCCAGTACTTC
TRBV24-1,few,TRBJ2-2,.,CATGRRANTGELFF,TGTGCCACGGGGAGGCGGGCGAACACCGGGGAGCTGTTTTTT
TRBV21-1,.,TRBJ1-2,.,CASSKGLSGVFGGYTF,TGTGCCAGCAGCAAAGGGCTGTCAGGGGTGTTTGGTGGCTACACCTTC
TRBV19,.,TRBJ1-4,TRBD1,CASSRRDRGRNNEKLFF,TGTGCCAGTAGTAGGAGGGACAGGGGGCGAAATAATGAAAAACTGTTTTTT
TRBV25-1,.,TRBJ1-4,.,CASSDLGATNEKLFF,TGTGCCAGCAGTGATCTCGGGGCAACTAATGAAAAACTGTTTTTT
TRBV7-3,.,TRBJ1-2,TRBD1,CASSLGTANYGYTF,TGTGCCAGCAGCCTCGGGACAGCTAACTATGGCTACACCTTC
TRBV11-2,.,TRBJ2-1,TRBD1,CASSLEGQVYNEQFF,TGTGCCAGCAGCTTAGAGGGACAGGTTTACAATGAGCAGTTCTTC
TRBV11-2,.,TRBJ1-6,.,CASSLTGRTANSPLHF,TGTGCCAGCAGCTTAACCGGTAGGACAGCGAATTCACCCCTCCACTTT
TRBV3-1/TRBV3-2,.,TRBJ2-7,.,CASSHSGFYEQYF,TGTGCCAGCAGCCACTCAGGGTTCTACGAGCAGTACTTC
TRBV6-4,.,TRBJ2-1,TRBD1,CASRKGQGVTEQFF,TGTGCCAGCAGGAAGGGACAGGGGGTAACTGAGCAGTTCTTC
TRBV5-6,.,TRBJ1-1,.,CASSLAGSVEAFF,TGTGCCAGCAGCTTGGCGGGATCTGTAGAAGCTTTCTTT
TRBV3-1/TRBV3-2,.,TRBJ2-1,TRBD2,CASSYGTSGLTLNEQFF,TGTGCCAGCAGCTACGGGACTAGCGGTCTCACACTCAATGAGCAGTTCTTC
TRBV30,.,TRBJ1-1,.,CAWGRGSNTEAFF,TGTGCCTGGGGTAGGGGTTCGAACACTGAAGCTTTCTTT
TRBV4-1,.,TRBJ2-3,.,CASSQGRGGLSLDTQYF,TGCGCCAGCAGCCAAGGTAGAGGCGGCCTTTCGTTAGATACGCAGTATTTT
TRBV28,.,TRBJ1-2,.,CASIGGGGTRGTGYTF,TGTGCCAGCATCGGGGGCGGGGGGACAAGGGGTACTGGCTACACCTTC
TRBV4-2,.,TRBJ1-5,.,CASSQLNQPQHF,TGTGCCAGCAGCCAACTAAATCAGCCCCAGCATTTT
TRBV18,.,TRBJ1-1,.,CASSPPRGSGNTEAFF,TGTGCCAGCTCACCACCGAGAGGGAGTGGGAACACTGAAGCTTTCTTT
TRBV19,once,TRBJ1-5,.,CASMRKSGMQPQHF,TGTGCCAGTATGAGGAAGTCAGGGATGCAGCCCCAGCATTTT
TRBV4-1,.,TRBJ2-7,.,CASSRGYTGRDPYEQYF,TGCGCCAGCAGCCGCGGGTACACAGGGAGGGATCCCTACGAGCAGTACTTC
TRBV28,.,TRBJ2-2,TRBD1,CASSPAGTGGTGELFF,TGTGCCAGCAGTCCCGCTGGGACAGGGGGCACCGGGGAGCTGTTTTTT
TRBV24-1,once,TRBJ2-3,.,CATSDATVTDTQYF,TGTGCCACCAGTGACGCCACAGTCACAGATACGCAGTATTTT
TRBV5-6,.,TRBJ2-5,.,CASSLLAIGQETQYF,TGTGCCAGCAGCTTGCTAGCAATAGGACAAGAGACCCAGTACTTC
TRBV2,.,TRBJ1-3,TRBD1,CARSGQGADTIYF,TGTGCCAGGTCGGGACAGGGAGCGGACACCATATATTTT
TRBV12-3/TRBV12-4,.,TRBJ1-2,.,CASSFLVLGGYTF,TGTGCCAGCAGTTTCTTGGTACTAGGTGGCTACACCTTC
TRBV6-2/TRBV6-3,.,TRBJ2-7,.,CASSYEAGTYEQYF,TGTGCCAGCAGTTACGAGGCGGGTACCTACGAGCAGTACTTC
TRBV28,.,TRBJ2-7,TRBD2,CASARLATLYEQYF,TGTGCCAGTGCCCGACTAGCGACCCTCTACGAGCAGTACTTC
TRBV6-2/TRBV6-3,.,TRBJ2-1,TRBD2,CASSYPLGLAGTKYNEQFF,TGTGCCAGCAGTTACCCCCTCGGACTAGCGGGAACTAAATACAATGAGCAGTTCTTC
TRBV3-1/TRBV3-2,few,TRBJ1-1,.,CASSRGLNTEAFF,TGTGCCAGCAGCCGAGGCCTTAACACTGAAGCTTTCTTT
TRBV27,.,TRBJ1-2,.,CASRPPGSIYGYTF,TGTGCCAGCAGGCCGCCCGGGTCGATCTATGGCTACACCTTC
TRBV7-6,once,TRBJ2-2,TRBD2,CASSSSGRNTGELFF,TGTGCCAGCAGCTCTAGCGGGAGAAACACCGGGGAGCTGTTTTTT
TRBV9,.,TRBJ1-1,TRBD1,CASSVEIEGAEAFF,TGTGCCAGCAGCGTAGAAATCGAGGGGGCAGAAGCTTTCTTT
TRBV12-3/TRBV12-4,.,TRBJ1-2,.,CASSLARSVGYTF,TGTGCCAGCAGTTTAGCCCGCAGCGTGGGCTACACCTTC
TRBV5-1,.,TRBJ2-7,TRBD2,CASSLASGDTYEQYF,TGCGCCAGCAGCTTGGCTAGCGGGGATACCTACGAGCAGTACTTC
TRBV6-2/TRBV6-3,once,TRBJ2-1,TRBD2,CASSPPGLALEQFF,TGTGCCAGCAGTCCCCCGGGACTAGCACTTGAGCAGTTCTTC